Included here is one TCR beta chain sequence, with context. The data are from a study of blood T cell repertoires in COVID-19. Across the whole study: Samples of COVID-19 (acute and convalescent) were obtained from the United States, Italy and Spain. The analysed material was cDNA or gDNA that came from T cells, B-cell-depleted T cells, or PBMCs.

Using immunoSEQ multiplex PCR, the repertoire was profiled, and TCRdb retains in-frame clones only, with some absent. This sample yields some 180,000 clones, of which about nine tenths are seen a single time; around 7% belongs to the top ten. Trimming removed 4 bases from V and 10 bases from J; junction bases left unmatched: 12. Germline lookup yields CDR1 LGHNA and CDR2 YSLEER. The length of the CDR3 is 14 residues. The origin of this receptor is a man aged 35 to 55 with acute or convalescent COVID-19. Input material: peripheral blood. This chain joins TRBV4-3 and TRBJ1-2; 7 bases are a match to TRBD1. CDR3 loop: CASSPDPGQLLYTF. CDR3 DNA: TGCGCCAGCAGCCCGGACCCGGGACAGCTCCTCTACACCTTC.